Detailed here is one T cell receptor (beta chain). Its antigen is not known. For the second PCR, which ran for roughly 6 to 12 cycles, a sample-barcoded 5' primer and a J-beta primer mix were used. MiXCR was run by TCRdb on the 5' RACE reads, yielding one entry per CDR3 protein. The repertoire holds 1.2 million to 1.5 million distinct CDR3 sequences, 55% to 75% seen once, with roughly 6.3% in the top ten. The source of the sample is a study of blood T cells in healthy people across ages. As for the study in general: Roughly one uniquely barcoded beta molecule per two T cells was captured. Whole-study results and caveats: Possibly confounding the expanded clonotype changes was the fact that donor CMV status was unknown.

Input material: blood. This receptor was taken from a man aged 18 to 30 in good health.

CDR3 nucleotide sequence: TGCGCCAGCAGCCAGTTTCAGGCGGGAGCCAGCACAGATACGCAGTATTTT. It encodes CASSQFQAGASTDTQYF. The chain combines TRBV4-1 with TRBJ2-3; TRBD2 matches 7 bases. Unmatched junction bases numbered 9, after V lost 3 bases and J lost 0 bases. CDR3 size: 17 residues. Germline CDR1 is MGHRA and CDR2 is YSYEKL.